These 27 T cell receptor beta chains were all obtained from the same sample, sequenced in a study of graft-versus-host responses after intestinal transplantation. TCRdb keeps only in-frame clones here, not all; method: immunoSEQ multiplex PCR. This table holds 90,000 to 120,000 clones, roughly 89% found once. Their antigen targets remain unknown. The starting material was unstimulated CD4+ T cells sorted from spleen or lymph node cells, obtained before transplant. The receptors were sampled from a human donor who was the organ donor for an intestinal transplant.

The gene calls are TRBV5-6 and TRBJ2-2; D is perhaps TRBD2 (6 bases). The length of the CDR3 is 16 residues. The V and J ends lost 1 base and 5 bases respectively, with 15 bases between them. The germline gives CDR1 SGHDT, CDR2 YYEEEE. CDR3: CASSLFGGTGTGELFF. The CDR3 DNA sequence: TGTGCCAGCAGCTTGTTTGGCGGGACGGGGACCGGGGAGCTGTTTTTT.

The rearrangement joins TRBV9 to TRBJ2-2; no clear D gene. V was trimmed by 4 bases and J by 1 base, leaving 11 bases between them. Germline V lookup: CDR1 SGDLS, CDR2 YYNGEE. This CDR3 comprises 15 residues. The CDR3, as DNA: TGTGCCAGCAGCCCAACCCGGGTGAACACCGGGGAGCTGTTTTTT. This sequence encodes CASSPTRVNTGELFF. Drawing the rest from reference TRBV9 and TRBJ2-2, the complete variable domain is DSGVTQTPKHLITATGQRVTLRCSPRSGDLSVYWYQQSLDQGLQFLIQYYNGEERAKGNILERFSAQQFPDLHSELNLSSLELGDSALYFCASSPTRVNTGELFFGEGSRLTVL.

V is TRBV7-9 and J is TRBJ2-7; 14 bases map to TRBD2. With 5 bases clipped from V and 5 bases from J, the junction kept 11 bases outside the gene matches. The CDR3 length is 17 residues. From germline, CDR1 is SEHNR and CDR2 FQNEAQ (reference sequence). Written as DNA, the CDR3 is TGTGCCAGCAGCCCTAGGGGGGGGACTAGCGGGAGCCACGAGCAGTACTTC. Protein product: CASSPRGGTSGSHEQYF.

The CDR3 protein is CATQKQGGTDTQYF. The CDR3 region has the DNA TGTGCCACTCAAAAGCAGGGAGGCACAGATACGCAGTATTTT. This chain connects TRBV7-9 to TRBJ2-3, with D tentatively TRBD1 or TRBD2 (5 bases each). CDR3 length: 14 amino acids. CDR1 and CDR2 (germline): SEHNR, FQNEAQ (reference sequence). The V end was cut by 10 bases, the J end by 1 base, with 15 bases between.

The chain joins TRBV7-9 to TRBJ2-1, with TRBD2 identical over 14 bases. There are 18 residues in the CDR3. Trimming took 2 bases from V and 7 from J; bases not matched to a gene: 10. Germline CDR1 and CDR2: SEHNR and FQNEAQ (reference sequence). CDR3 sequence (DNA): TGTGCCAGCAGCTTAAATCCCGGGACTAGCGGGGGTTTGAATGAGCAGTTCTTC. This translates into CASSLNPGTSGGLNEQFF.

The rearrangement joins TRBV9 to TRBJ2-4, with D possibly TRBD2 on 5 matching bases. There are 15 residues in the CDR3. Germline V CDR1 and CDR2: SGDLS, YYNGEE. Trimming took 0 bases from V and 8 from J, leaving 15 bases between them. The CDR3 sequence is CASSVAHLERDIQYF. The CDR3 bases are TGTGCCAGCAGCGTAGCACATTTAGAGAGGGACATTCAGTACTTC.

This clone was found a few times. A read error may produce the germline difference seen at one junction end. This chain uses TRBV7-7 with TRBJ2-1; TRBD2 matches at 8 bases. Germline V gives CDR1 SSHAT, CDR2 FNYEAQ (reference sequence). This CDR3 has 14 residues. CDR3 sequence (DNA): TGTGCTAGCAGCTTAACTAGCGGACACAATGAGCAGTTCTTC. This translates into CASSLTSGHNEQFF.

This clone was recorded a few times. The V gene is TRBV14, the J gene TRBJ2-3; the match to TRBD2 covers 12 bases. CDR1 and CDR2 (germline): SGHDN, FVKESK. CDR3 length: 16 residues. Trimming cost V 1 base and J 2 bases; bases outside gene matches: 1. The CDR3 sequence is CASSQGLAGVTDTQYF. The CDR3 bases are TGTGCCAGCAGCCAAGGACTAGCGGGGGTCACAGATACGCAGTATTTT.

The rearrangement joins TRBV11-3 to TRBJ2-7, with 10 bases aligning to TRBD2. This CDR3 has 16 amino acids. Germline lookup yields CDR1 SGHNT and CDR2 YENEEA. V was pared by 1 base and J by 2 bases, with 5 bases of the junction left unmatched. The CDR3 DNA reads TGTGCCAGCAGCTTAGCTGAGGGGACTAGCGCCTACGAGCAGTACTTC. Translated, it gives CASSLAEGTSAYEQYF.

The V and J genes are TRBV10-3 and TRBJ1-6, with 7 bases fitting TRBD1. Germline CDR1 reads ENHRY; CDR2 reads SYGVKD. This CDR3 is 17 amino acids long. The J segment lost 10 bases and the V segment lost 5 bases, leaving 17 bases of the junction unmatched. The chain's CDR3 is CAISYSLGGDRYSPLHF. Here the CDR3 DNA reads TGTGCCATCAGTTACTCATTGGGGGGGGACAGATACTCACCCCTCCACTTT.

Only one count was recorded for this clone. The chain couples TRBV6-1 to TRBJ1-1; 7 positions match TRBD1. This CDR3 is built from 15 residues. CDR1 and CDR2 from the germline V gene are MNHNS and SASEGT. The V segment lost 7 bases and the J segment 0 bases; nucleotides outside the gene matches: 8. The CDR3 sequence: CASTRGTVMNTEAFF. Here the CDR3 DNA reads TGTGCCAGCACCCGAGGGACAGTTATGAACACTGAAGCTTTCTTT.

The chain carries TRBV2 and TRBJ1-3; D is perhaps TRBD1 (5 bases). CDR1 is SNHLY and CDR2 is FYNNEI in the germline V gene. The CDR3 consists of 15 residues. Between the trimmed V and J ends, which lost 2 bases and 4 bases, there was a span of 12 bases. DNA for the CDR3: TGTGCCAGCAGTGAAAGAGGGACGGACGGAAACACCATATATTTT. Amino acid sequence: CASSERGTDGNTIYF.

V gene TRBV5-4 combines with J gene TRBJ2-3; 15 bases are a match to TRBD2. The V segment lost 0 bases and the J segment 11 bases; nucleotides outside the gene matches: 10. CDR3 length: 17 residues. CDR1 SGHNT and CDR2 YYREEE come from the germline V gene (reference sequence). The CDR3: CASSLDSGTSGGLKQYF. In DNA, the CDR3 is TGTGCCAGCAGCTTGGATTCCGGGACTAGCGGGGGGCTTAAGCAGTATTTT.

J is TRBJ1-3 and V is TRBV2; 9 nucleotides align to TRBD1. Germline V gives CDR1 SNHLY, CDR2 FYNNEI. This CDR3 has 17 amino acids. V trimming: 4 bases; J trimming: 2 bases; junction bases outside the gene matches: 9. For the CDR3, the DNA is TGTGCCAGCAGTGCCGGACAGGGGCTGGCACCTGGAAACACCATATATTTT. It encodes CASSAGQGLAPGNTIYF.

The CDR3 DNA reads TGTGCCAGCAGCTTAGGAGTGGAGACCCAGTACTTC. Residues: CASSLGVETQYF. The chain recombines TRBV13 with TRBJ2-5; D remains ambiguous. Trimming cost V 0 bases and J 5 bases, with 4 bases left between them. The germline V gene has CDR1 PRHDT and CDR2 FYEKMQ (reference sequence). CDR3 length: 12 amino acids.

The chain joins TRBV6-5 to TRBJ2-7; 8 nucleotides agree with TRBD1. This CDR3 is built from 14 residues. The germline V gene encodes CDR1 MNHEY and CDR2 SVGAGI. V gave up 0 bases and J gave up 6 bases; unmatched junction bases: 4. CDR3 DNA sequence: TGTGCCAGCAGTTACTCGGACAGGGTCCTCGAGCAGTACTTC. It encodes CASSYSDRVLEQYF.

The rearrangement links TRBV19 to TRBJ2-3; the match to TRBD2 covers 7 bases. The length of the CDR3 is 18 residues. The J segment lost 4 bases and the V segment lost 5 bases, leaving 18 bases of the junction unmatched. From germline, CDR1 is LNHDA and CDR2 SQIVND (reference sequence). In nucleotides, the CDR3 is TGTGCCAGTAGTTCCCGAATGCGTCTAGCGGAGGGGCCAGATACGCAGTATTTT. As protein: CASSSRMRLAEGPDTQYF.

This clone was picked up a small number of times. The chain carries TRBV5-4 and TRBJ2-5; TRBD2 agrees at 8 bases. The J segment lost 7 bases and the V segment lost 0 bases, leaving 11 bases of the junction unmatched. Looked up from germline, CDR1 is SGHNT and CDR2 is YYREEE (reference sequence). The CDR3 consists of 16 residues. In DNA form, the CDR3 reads TGTGCCAGCAGCTTGGCGGGGGGGGCTCTCGTTCGGACCCAGTACTTC. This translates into CASSLAGGALVRTQYF.

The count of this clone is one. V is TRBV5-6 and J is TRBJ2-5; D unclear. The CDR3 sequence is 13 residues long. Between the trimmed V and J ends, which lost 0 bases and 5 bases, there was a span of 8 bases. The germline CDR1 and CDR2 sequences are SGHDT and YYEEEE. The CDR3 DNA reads TGTGCCAGCAGCTTGGGGTTTCGGGAGACCCAGTACTTC. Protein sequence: CASSLGFRETQYF.

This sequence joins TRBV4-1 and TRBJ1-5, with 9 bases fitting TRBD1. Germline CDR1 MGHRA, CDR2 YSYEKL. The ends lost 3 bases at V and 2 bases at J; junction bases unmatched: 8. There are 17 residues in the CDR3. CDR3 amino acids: CASSQYTTGGGNQPQHF. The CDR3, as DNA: TGCGCCAGCAGCCAGTATACGACAGGGGGTGGCAATCAGCCCCAGCATTTT.

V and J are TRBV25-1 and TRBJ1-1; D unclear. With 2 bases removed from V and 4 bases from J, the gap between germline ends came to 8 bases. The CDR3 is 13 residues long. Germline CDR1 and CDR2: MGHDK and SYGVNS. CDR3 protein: CASSEESTTEAFF. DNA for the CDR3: TGTGCCAGCAGTGAAGAATCCACCACTGAAGCTTTCTTT.

In nucleotides, the CDR3 is TGTGCCAGCAGCTTAAATGGGGTCCGAACTAGCACAGATACGCAGTATTTT. As protein: CASSLNGVRTSTDTQYF. The chain uses TRBV7-3 and TRBJ2-3; D gene ambiguous. The V end lost 1 base, the J end lost 0 bases, and 14 bases lay between the germline ends. Germline lookup yields CDR1 SGHTA and CDR2 FQGTGA. This CDR3 has 17 residues.

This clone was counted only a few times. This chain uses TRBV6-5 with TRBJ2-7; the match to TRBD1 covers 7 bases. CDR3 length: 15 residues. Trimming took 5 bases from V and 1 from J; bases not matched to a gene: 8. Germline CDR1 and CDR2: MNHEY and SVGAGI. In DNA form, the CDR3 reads TGTGCCAGCAGTCTACTTGGGGACAGTTCCTACGAGCAGTACTTC. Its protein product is CASSLLGDSSYEQYF.

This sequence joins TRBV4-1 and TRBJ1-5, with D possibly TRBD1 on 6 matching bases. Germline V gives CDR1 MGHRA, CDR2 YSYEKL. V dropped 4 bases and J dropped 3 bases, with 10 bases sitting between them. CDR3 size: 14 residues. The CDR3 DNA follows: TGCGCCAGCAGCCTTACAGGGCCCAATCAGCCCCAGCATTTT. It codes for CASSLTGPNQPQHF.

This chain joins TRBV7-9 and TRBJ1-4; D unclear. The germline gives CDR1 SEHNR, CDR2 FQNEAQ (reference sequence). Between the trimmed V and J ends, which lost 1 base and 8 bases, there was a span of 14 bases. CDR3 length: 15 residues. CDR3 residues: CASSLGSGLWEKLFF. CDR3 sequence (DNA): TGTGCCAGCAGCTTAGGCAGCGGTCTGTGGGAAAAACTGTTTTTT.

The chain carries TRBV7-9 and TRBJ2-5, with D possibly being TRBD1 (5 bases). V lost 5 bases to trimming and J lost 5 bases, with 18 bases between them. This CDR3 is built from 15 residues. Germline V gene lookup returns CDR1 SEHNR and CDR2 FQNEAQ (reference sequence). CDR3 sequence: CASSRDRTFSETQYF. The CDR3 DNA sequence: TGTGCCAGCAGCCGAGACAGAACGTTCTCGGAGACCCAGTACTTC. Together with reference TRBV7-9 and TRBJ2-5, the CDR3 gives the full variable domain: DTGVSQNPRHKITKRGQNVTFRCDPISEHNRLYWYRQTLGQGPEFLTYFQNEAQLEKSRLLSDRFSAERPKGSFSTLEIQRTEQGDSAMYLCASSRDRTFSETQYFGPGTRLLVL.

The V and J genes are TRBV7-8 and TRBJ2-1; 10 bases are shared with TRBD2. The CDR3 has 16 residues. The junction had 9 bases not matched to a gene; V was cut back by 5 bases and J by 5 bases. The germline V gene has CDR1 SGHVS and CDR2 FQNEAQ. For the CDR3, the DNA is TGTGCCAGCAGCGTCAGGATAGCGGGAGGTAACAATGAGCAGTTCTTC. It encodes CASSVRIAGGNNEQFF.